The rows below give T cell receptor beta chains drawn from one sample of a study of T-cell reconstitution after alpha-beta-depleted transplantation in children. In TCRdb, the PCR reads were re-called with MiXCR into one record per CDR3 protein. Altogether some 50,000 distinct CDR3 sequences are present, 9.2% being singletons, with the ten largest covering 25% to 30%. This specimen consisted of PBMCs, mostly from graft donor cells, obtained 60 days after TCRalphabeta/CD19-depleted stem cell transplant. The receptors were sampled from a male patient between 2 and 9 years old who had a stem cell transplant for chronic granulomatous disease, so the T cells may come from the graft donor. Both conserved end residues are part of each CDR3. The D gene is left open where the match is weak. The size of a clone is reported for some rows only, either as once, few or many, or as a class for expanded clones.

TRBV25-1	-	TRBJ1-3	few	TGTGCCAGCAGCTCTCCCGGGACCGTTTCTGGAAACACCATATATTTT	CASSSPGTVSGNTIYF
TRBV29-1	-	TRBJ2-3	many	TGCAGCGTTGGGGCCAGGGCGATCCTTACGCAGTATTTT	CSVGARAILTQYF
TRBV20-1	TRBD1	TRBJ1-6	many	TGCAGTGCACGGGACAGGGTGCATTCACCCCTCCACTTT	CSARDRVHSPLHF
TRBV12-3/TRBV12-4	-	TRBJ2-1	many	TGTGCCAGCAGCCGAGGCCCTAACAATGAGCAGTTCTTC	CASSRGPNNEQFF
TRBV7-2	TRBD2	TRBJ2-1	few	TGTGCCAGCAACTCGCCCTGGGACTACACAACTAACAATGAGCAGTTCTTC	CASNSPWDYTTNNEQFF
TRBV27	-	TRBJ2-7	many	TGTGCCACCGCGTGGGGCGCCCCCCCCTACGAGCAGTACTTC	CATAWGAPPYEQYF
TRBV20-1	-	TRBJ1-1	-	TGCAGTGCCAGGAGGAGAGGGGCGGGGAACACTGAAGCTTTCTTC	CSARRRGAGNTEAFF
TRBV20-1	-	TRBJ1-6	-	TGCAGTGCTAGAGGGCTTAGGGAAGGACCCCTCCACTTT	CSARGLREGPLHF
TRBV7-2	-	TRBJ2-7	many	TGTGCCAGCAGCTTAGGTGTGGGAGCCTACGAGCAGTACTTC	CASSLGVGAYEQYF
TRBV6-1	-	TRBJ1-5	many	TGTGCCAGCAGTGCGACGGGAGGGGATCAGCCCCAGCATTTT	CASSATGGDQPQHF
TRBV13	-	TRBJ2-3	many	TGTGCCAGCAGCACCCATATAGCAGGGAGCACAGATACGCAGTATTTT	CASSTHIAGSTDTQYF
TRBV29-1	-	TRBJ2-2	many	TGCAGCGCCCTTGGAGTCCCCGGGGAGCTGTTTTTT	CSALGVPGELFF
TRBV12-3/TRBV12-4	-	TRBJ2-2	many	TGTGCCAGCAGTTTAGCGGCTAGGGCGACCGGGGAGCTGTTTTTT	CASSLAARATGELFF
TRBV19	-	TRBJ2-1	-	TGTGCCAGTAGTTCCGGACGAGTCGGGAGTTCCTACAATGAGCAGTTCTTC	CASSSGRVGSSYNEQFF
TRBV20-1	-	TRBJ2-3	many	TGCAGTGCTAGAGATCGACCCCCAGCAGATACGCAGTATTTT	CSARDRPPADTQYF
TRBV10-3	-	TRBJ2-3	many	TGTGCCATCAGTGAGGCGAGTATTTTGGATACGCAGTATTTT	CAISEASILDTQYF
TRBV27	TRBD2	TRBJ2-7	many	TGTGCCAGCAGTTGGGGACTAGCTTACGAGCAGTACTTC	CASSWGLAYEQYF
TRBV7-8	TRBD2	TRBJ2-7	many	TGTGCCAGCAGCTTAGGGACTAGCGGATACTACGAGCAGTACTTC	CASSLGTSGYYEQYF
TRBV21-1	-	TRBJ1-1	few	TGTGCCAGCAGCAAAGCGCTTTTCGGGGAACCCGAAGCTTTCTTT	CASSKALFGEPEAFF
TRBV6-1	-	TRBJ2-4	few	TGTGCCAGCAGTGAAGGCACAGGACTAGCCAAAAACATTCAGTACTTC	CASSEGTGLAKNIQYF
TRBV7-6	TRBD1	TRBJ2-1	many	TGTGCCAGCAGCTTAAACAGGGGAAATGAGCAGTTCTTC	CASSLNRGNEQFF
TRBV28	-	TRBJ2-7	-	TGTGCCAGCAGTTTAGGCCCTGCCAAGTACGAGCAGTACTTC	CASSLGPAKYEQYF
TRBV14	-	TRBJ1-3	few	TGTGCCAGCAGCTACAGGGTCAACTACGCAAACTCTGGAAACACCATATATTTT	CASSYRVNYANSGNTIYF
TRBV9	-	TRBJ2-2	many	TGTGCCAGCAGCGAGGGTTGGGTGACCGGGGAGCTGTTTTTT	CASSEGWVTGELFF
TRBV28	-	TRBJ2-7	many	TGTGCCAGCAGTTTTGGGGATATAACCTACGAGCAGTACTTC	CASSFGDITYEQYF
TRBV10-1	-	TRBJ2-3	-	TGCGCCAGCACCCCTCCGAGAGGGACTTGCACAGATACGCAGTATTTT	CASTPPRGTCTDTQYF
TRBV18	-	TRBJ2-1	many	TGTGCCAGCTCACCAGGGCAGCATGAGCAGTTCTTC	CASSPGQHEQFF
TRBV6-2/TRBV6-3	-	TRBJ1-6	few	TGTGCCAGCAGATACAACAGGCTATCGAGCTCCTATAATTCACCCCTCCACTTT	CASRYNRLSSSYNSPLHF
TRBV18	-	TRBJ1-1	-	TGTGCCAGCTCACAGGGGGGGGCGCTTTACACTGAAGCTTTCTTT	CASSQGGALYTEAFF
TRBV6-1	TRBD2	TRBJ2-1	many	TGTGCCAGCAGTAAAAGCGGGAGGGCAGAGCAGTTCTTC	CASSKSGRAEQFF
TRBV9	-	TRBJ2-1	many	TGTGCCAGCAGCGTAAAGGCAGCGGGCTCCTACAATGAGCAGTTCTTC	CASSVKAAGSYNEQFF
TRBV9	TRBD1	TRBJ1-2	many	TGTGCCAGCAGCGGCGGGACAGAACATGGCTACACCTTC	CASSGGTEHGYTF
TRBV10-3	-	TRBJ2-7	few	TGTGCCATCAGTGGGCAGTTTCCATACGAGCAGTACTTC	CAISGQFPYEQYF
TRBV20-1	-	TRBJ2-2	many	TGCAGTGCTAGGGCCGGGACGGGTAACACCGGGGAGCTGTTTTTT	CSARAGTGNTGELFF
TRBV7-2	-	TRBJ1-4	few	TGTGCCAGCCAAGGGCAGTTCGGTGAAAAACTGTTTTTT	CASQGQFGEKLFF
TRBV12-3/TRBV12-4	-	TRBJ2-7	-	TGTGCCAGCAGTAGCCTTGGGAGCGGCGAGCAGTACTTC	CASSSLGSGEQYF
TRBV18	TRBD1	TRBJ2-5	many	TGTGCCAGCTCACCGGACAGGGTCCAGGAGACCCAGTACTTC	CASSPDRVQETQYF
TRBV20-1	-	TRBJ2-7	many	TGCAGTGCTAGAGATCCCGGGATGAGCCCGGAGAACTACGAGCAGTACTTC	CSARDPGMSPENYEQYF
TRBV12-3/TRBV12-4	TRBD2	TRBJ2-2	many	TGTGCCAGCAGTTTACGAGCGGGAGGGTTGACCGGGGAGCTGTTTTTT	CASSLRAGGLTGELFF
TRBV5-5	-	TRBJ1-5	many	TGTGCCAGCAGCACGGACAGCCATCAGCCCCAGCATTTT	CASSTDSHQPQHF
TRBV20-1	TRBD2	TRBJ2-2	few	TGCAGTGCCAAGGCTAGCGGGAGTTGGCGCACCGGGGAGCTGTTTTTT	CSAKASGSWRTGELFF
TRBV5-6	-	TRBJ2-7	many	TGTGCCAGCAGCTTCAGGGGCGCGGGCTCCTACGAGCAGTACTTC	CASSFRGAGSYEQYF
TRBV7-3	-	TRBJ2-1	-	TGTGCCAGCAGCGTCCGAGCGGGTAGCTCCTACAATGAGCAGTTCTTC	CASSVRAGSSYNEQFF
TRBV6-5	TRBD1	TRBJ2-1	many	TGTGCCAGCAGCCGACAGGGGCCTCTCAACAATGAGCAGTTCTTC	CASSRQGPLNNEQFF
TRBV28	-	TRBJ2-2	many	TGTGCCAGCAGTTTGGTGGGACAAGACACCGGGGAGCTGTTTTTT	CASSLVGQDTGELFF
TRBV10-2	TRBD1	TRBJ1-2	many	TGCGCCAGCCGGACAGGAATCTATGGCTACACCTTC	CASRTGIYGYTF
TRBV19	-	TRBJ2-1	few	TGTGCCAGTGAAAAATGGGGCCAAAAAGGCGATGAGCAGTTCTTC	CASEKWGQKGDEQFF
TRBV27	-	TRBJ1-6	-	TGTGCCAGCAGTTTTCGAGGTCCCTATTCACCCCTCCACTTT	CASSFRGPYSPLHF
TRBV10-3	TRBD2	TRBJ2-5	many	TGTGCCATCAGTGGGGCTAGCGGGAGGTCGGGAGAGACCCAGTACTTC	CAISGASGRSGETQYF